Following are 18 T cell receptor beta chains from one sample sequenced in a study of cytomegalovirus exposure and HLA in healthy donors. The PCR contained 60 Vbeta and 13 Jbeta primers. The protocol was immunoSEQ multiplex PCR, while the TCRdb copy is restricted to in-frame clones and leaves out a portion. Here the sample table reports tens of thousands of clones. The source material was PBMCs. These receptor sequences come from a man aged 35 to 55 in good health and CMV-seronegative.

The chain carries TRBV5-1 and TRBJ2-5, with D maybe TRBD2 (5 bases). The V end lost 0 bases, the J end lost 1 base, and 10 bases lay between the germline ends. This CDR3 contains 15 residues. Germline V CDR1 and CDR2: SGHRS, YFSETQ. Here the CDR3 reads CASSLGSSGQETQYF. The CDR3 bases are TGCGCCAGCAGCTTGGGTTCCAGCGGCCAAGAGACCCAGTACTTC.

This chain joins TRBV30 and TRBJ2-1; maybe TRBD2 (6 bases). V was clipped by 6 bases and J by 0 bases, with 18 bases between them. CDR3 size: 16 residues. The V gene's germline CDR1 is GTSNPN and CDR2 SVGIG (reference sequence). The CDR3 nucleotides are TGTGCCTGCCGAAAACAGCGGGTTAGCTCCTACAATGAGCAGTTCTTC. As protein: CACRKQRVSSYNEQFF.

The chain is built from TRBV10-3 and TRBJ2-6; no clear D. V was shortened by 8 bases and J by 0 bases, with 14 bases between the two germline ends. Germline loops: CDR1 ENHRY, CDR2 SYGVKD. This CDR3 is built from 16 residues. The CDR3 is CAIGVGASSGANVLTF. The CDR3 region has the DNA TGTGCCATCGGAGTAGGAGCTAGCTCTGGGGCCAACGTCCTGACTTTC.

The chain couples TRBV18 to TRBJ1-2, with TRBD1 matching 12 bases. CDR3 size: 17 residues. Germline CDR1 is KGHSH and CDR2 is LQKENI. Unmatched junction bases numbered 13, after V lost 5 bases and J lost 6 bases. The CDR3, as DNA: TGTGCCAGCTCATTCGCCTTTGGCAGGGACAGGGGGCATGGCTACACCTTC. Amino acids: CASSFAFGRDRGHGYTF. The whole variable domain, remainder taken from reference TRBV18 and TRBJ1-2, is NAGVMQNPRHLVRRRGQEARLRCSPMKGHSHVYWYRQLPEEGLKFMVYLQKENIIDESGMPKERFSAEFPKEGPSILRIQQVVRGDSAAYFCASSFAFGRDRGHGYTFGSGTRLTVV.

The chain uses TRBV5-1 and TRBJ2-7, with 7 bases fitting TRBD1. From germline, CDR1 is SGHRS and CDR2 YFSETQ. V shed 4 bases and J 4 bases; nucleotides not matched to a gene: 5. CDR3 length: 13 amino acids. CDR3 loop: CASSDRARYEQYF. DNA for the CDR3: TGCGCCAGCAGCGACAGGGCCAGGTACGAGCAGTACTTC.

The chain is built from TRBV18 and TRBJ2-7; 11 positions match TRBD1. CDR1 and CDR2 from the germline V gene are KGHSH and LQKENI. J was trimmed by 3 bases and V by 2 bases; bases with no gene match: 3. This CDR3 is built from 15 residues. The CDR3 protein is CASSPGGTGGYEQYF. For the CDR3, the DNA is TGTGCCAGCTCACCAGGGGGGACAGGGGGCTACGAGCAGTACTTC.

This rearrangement joins TRBV6-1 to TRBJ2-7, with D unresolved. Germline V CDR1 and CDR2: MNHNS, SASEGT. Trimming shortened V by 1 base and J by 6 bases, and 4 bases separated the two germline ends. CDR3 length: 11 residues. CDR3 region: CASSEVREQYF. CDR3 nucleotides: TGTGCCAGCAGTGAAGTTCGCGAGCAGTACTTC.

The genes are TRBV14 and TRBJ2-5, with D tentatively TRBD2 (6 bases). V shed 1 base and J shed 5 bases, with 20 bases lying between them. Germline V gene data show CDR1 as SGHDN and CDR2 as FVKESK. CDR3 length equals 17 residues. CDR3 region: CASSQGVWWGVRETQYF. The CDR3, as DNA: TGTGCCAGCAGCCAAGGGGTTTGGTGGGGGGTACGGGAGACCCAGTACTTC.

The CDR3 DNA follows: TGTGCCAGCAGCCAAGATATGCCCAGGGGGCGCACCGGGGAGCTGTTTTTT. Amino acids: CASSQDMPRGRTGELFF. V usage is TRBV4-2 and J usage is TRBJ2-2; 8 nucleotides agree with TRBD1. With 0 bases clipped from V and 4 bases from J, the junction kept 7 bases outside the gene matches. CDR3 size: 17 residues. Germline CDR1 LGHNA, CDR2 YNFKEQ.

The V gene is TRBV19, the J gene TRBJ1-2; D possibly corresponds to TRBD1 (6 bases). Germline CDR1 reads LNHDA; CDR2 reads SQIVND (reference sequence). Trimming removed 5 bases from V and 5 bases from J, with 12 bases in between. CDR3 length equals 13 residues. The CDR3 nucleotides read TGTGCCAGTAGTCCACAGGGTTTTTATGGCTACACCTTC. Its protein is CASSPQGFYGYTF.

This sequence joins TRBV5-1 and TRBJ2-7; unclear D gene. The germline CDR1 and CDR2 sequences are SGHRS and YFSETQ. With 5 bases removed from V and 1 base from J, the gap between germline ends came to 10 bases. The CDR3 totals 13 residues. The CDR3 sequence is CASSYMTSYEQYF. The CDR3 coding sequence is TGCGCCAGCAGTTATATGACATCCTACGAGCAGTACTTC. The full variable domain, rest sourced from reference TRBV5-1 and TRBJ2-7, is KAGVTQTPRYLIKTRGQQVTLSCSPISGHRSVSWYQQTPGQGLQFLFEYFSETQRNKGNFPGRFSGRQFSNSRSEMNVSTLELGDSALYLCASSYMTSYEQYFGPGTRLTVT.

This rearrangement joins TRBV9 to TRBJ1-5; tentative D call: TRBD1 (5 bases). Germline V gene sequence: CDR1 SGDLS, CDR2 YYNGEE. Deletions cut 0 bases from V and 4 bases from J, with 17 bases between. This CDR3 spans 17 amino acids. The CDR3 DNA reads TGTGCCAGCAGCGTAGCCCTTTTTGGGGGGAGTAATCAGCCCCAGCATTTT. Its translation is CASSVALFGGSNQPQHF.

The rearrangement joins TRBV7-9 to TRBJ2-7; D is possibly TRBD2 (6 bases). There are 12 residues in the CDR3. Germline lookup yields CDR1 SEHNR and CDR2 FQNEAQ (reference sequence). The germline V and J ends were trimmed by 5 bases and 6 bases, with 11 bases remaining between them. DNA of the CDR3: TGTGCCAGCAGCAATCGGGGAGGCGAGCAGTACTTC. Protein sequence: CASSNRGGEQYF.

V and J are TRBV6-5 and TRBJ1-2; TRBD1 aligns across 9 bases. V was clipped by 3 bases and J by 4 bases; unmatched bases: 9. The germline V gene has CDR1 MNHEY and CDR2 SVGAGI. The CDR3 has 16 residues. The chain's CDR3 is CASSYRTGVVFYGYTF. DNA for the CDR3: TGTGCCAGCAGTTATCGGACAGGGGTGGTTTTCTATGGCTACACCTTC.

The J gene is TRBJ2-7, the V gene TRBV9; D possibly corresponds to TRBD1 (6 bases). This CDR3 has 14 amino acids. Germline CDR1 is SGDLS and CDR2 is YYNGEE. Trimming pared 3 bases from V and 2 bases from J, leaving 12 bases between. The CDR3 region is CASSEGDKTYEQYF. CDR3 nucleotides: TGTGCCAGCAGCGAGGGGGACAAGACCTACGAGCAGTACTTC.

The chain couples TRBV6-6 to TRBJ2-6; 11 nucleotides line up with TRBD1. CDR1 is MNHNY, CDR2 SVGAGI, per germline (reference sequence). This CDR3 has 15 amino acids. J lost 4 bases, V lost 8 bases, and 4 bases had no gene match. CDR3 DNA sequence: TGTGCCAGCGGGACAGGGGGGGCCGGGGCCAACGTCCTGACTTTC. It codes for CASGTGGAGANVLTF.

The rearrangement joins TRBV5-1 to TRBJ2-7; 9 positions agree with TRBD2. V trimming: 0 bases; J trimming: 3 bases; junction bases outside the gene matches: 4. CDR1 is SGHRS, CDR2 YFSETQ, per germline. The CDR3 has 15 amino acids. The CDR3 reads CASSLVAGGHYEQYF. The CDR3, as DNA: TGCGCCAGCAGCTTGGTGGCGGGGGGGCACTACGAGCAGTACTTC.

CDR3 DNA: TGTGCCAGCAGTGTTCGAAGACTAGCCGTGGAGACCCAGTACTTC. Protein sequence: CASSVRRLAVETQYF. The V call is TRBV6-1, the J call TRBJ2-5; 7 bases fit TRBD2. CDR3 length: 15 amino acids. The V gene end was trimmed by 4 bases and the J gene end by 5 bases; junction bases not matched to a gene: 10. CDR1 is MNHNS, CDR2 SASEGT, per germline.